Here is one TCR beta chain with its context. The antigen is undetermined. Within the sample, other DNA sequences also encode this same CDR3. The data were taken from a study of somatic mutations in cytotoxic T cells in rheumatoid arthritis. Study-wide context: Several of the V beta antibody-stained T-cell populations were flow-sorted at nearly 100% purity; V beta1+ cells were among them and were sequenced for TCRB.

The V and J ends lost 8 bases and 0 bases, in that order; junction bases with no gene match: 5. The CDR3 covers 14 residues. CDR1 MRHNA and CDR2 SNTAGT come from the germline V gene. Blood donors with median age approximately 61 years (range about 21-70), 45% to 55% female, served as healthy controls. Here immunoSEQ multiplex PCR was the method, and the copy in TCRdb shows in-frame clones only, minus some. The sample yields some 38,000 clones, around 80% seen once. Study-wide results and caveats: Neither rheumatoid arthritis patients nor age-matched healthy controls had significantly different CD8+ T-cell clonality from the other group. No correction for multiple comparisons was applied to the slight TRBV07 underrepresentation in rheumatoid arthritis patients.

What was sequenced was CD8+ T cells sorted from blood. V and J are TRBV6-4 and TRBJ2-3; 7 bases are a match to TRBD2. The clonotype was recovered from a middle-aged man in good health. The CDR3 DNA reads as TGTGCCAGCTCAGGTAGCGGGAGCACAGATACGCAGTATTTT. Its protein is CASSGSGSTDTQYF.